This T cell receptor beta chain was identified in a study of beta chain features in type 1 diabetes. This clone was seen only a few times. Expressed TCRB transcripts got sequenced, as all isolated RNA was reverse transcribed. Samples of naive, central memory and regulatory T cells yielded a mean of around 3.4 million reads. Only in-frame clones appear in the TCRdb table, and some are missing; sequencing was by immunoSEQ multiplex PCR. The table has some 160,000 clones, about 9.8% seen once. The CDR3 has 18 residues. Germline V gives CDR1 GTSNPN, CDR2 SVGIG (reference sequence). V was shortened by 3 bases and J by 1 base, with 22 bases between the two germline ends.

The receptor was derived from a woman under 30 in good health. Sequencing input: central memory CD4+ T cells from blood. The chain couples TRBV30 to TRBJ1-5, with D possibly being TRBD1 (6 bases). The CDR3 bases are TGTGCCTGGAGCCGTGGGGGCAGCTTTCCTGGGAGCAATCAGCCCCAGCATTTT. Its translation is CAWSRGGSFPGSNQPQHF.